This TCR beta chain was documented in a study of shared clonotypes between healthy human individuals. Study observations and caveats: Memory subsets generally showed smaller estimated richness than naive subsets did.

Germline V gives CDR1 GTSNPN, CDR2 SVGIG (reference sequence). V gave up 3 bases and J gave up 6 bases; unmatched junction bases: 13. This CDR3 contains 15 residues. Profiling relied on immunoSEQ multiplex PCR, and the TCRdb table lists in-frame clones only, not all of them. The table includes roughly 2.5 million clones, roughly nine tenths detected once. With respect to this clone: Its antigen is unidentified.

The sample comprised naive CD4+ T cells sorted from blood. As to subset: CD45RA+ positively selected. The V call is TRBV30, the J call TRBJ2-7; 8 bases are shared with TRBD1. The sequence derives from a man aged 18 to 30 in good health. In nucleotides, the CDR3 is TGTGCCTGGAGGCCTGGACAGGGTCTGGTTCGCGAGCAGTACTTC. It is translated as CAWRPGQGLVREQYF.